Presented here are 11 T cell receptor beta chains from one specimen sequenced in a study of blood T cells in healthy people across ages. Alongside a J-beta primer mix, a sample-barcoded 5' primer served in a second PCR lasting roughly 6 to 11 cycles. From the 5' RACE reads, TCRdb called clonotypes with MiXCR, one entry per CDR3 protein. The sample lists 1.8 million or so distinct CDR3 sequences, about two fifths occurring once. The sequenced sample was blood. The source is a human donor in good health.

The chain has TRBV4-1 and TRBJ1-2, with 8 bases fitting TRBD1. CDR1 is MGHRA, CDR2 YSYEKL, per germline. This CDR3 has 14 amino acids. Trimming at V came to 4 bases and at J to 6 bases, leaving 7 bases not matched to a gene. The CDR3 DNA sequence: TGCGCCAGCAGCCTTGGACAGGGAGAGGATGGCTACACCTTC. This encodes CASSLGQGEDGYTF.

The chain recombines TRBV11-1 with TRBJ2-1; D is ambiguous. CDR1 and CDR2 (germline): SGHAT, FQDESV (reference sequence). The CDR3 is 15 residues long. V was clipped by 2 bases and J by 3 bases, with 11 bases between them. The CDR3 nucleotides read TGTGCCAGCAGCTTATTAACTGTTGGCTACAATGAGCAGTTCTTC. Amino acids: CASSLLTVGYNEQFF.

The sample holds a few counts of this clonotype. The chain combines TRBV29-1 with TRBJ2-3; TRBD1 matches at 7 bases. This CDR3 comprises 11 residues. Germline CDR1 and CDR2: SQVTM and ANQGSEA. J gave up 3 bases and V 8 bases, and 2 bases lay outside the gene matches. CDR3 sequence: CSLTGTDTQYF. DNA for the CDR3: TGCAGCCTGACAGGGACAGATACGCAGTATTTT.

With respect to this clonotype: Relative to the germline gene, one junction end is altered; a read error may explain this. This chain joins TRBV18 and TRBJ2-3; no reliable D call. This CDR3 contains 11 residues. CDR1 KGHSH and CDR2 LQKENI come from the germline V gene. The CDR3 region has the DNA TGCGCCAGCTCAACACAAGATACGCAGTATTTT. It yields the protein CASSTQDTQYF.

V usage is TRBV7-9 and J usage is TRBJ1-2; the D is unclear. The CDR3 totals 14 residues. CDR1 SEHNR and CDR2 FQNEAQ come from the germline V gene (reference sequence). Trimming stripped 6 bases from V and 5 bases from J, with 16 bases between. For the CDR3, the DNA is TGTGCCAGCAGTCCCGGGTTCCCTCTATATGGCTACACCTTC. Translation: CASSPGFPLYGYTF.

The chain links TRBV6-6 to TRBJ2-1, with D maybe TRBD1 (6 bases). Germline CDR1 MNHNY, CDR2 SVGAGI (reference sequence). The CDR3 loop spans 11 amino acids. Trimming cost V 3 bases and J 11 bases, with 8 bases left between them. CDR3: CASSYQGKQFF. As DNA, the CDR3 is TGTGCCAGCAGTTATCAGGGGAAGCAGTTCTTC.

The V call is TRBV5-1, the J call TRBJ2-5, with D perhaps assigned TRBD1 or TRBD2 (5 bases each). Near its end, the DNA agrees better with TRBJ2-7, so the J call may be wrong. This CDR3 region has 15 residues. Germline CDR1 is SGHRS and CDR2 is YFSETQ. CDR3 amino acids: CASSSGRSGRNEQYF. DNA for the CDR3: TGCGCCAGCAGCTCAGGCCGTTCGGGACGGAACGAGCAGTACTTC.

The rearrangement uses TRBV7-2 and TRBJ2-1; tentatively, D is TRBD1 (5 bases). Trimming pared 5 bases from V and 4 bases from J, leaving 18 bases between. The germline gives CDR1 SGHTA, CDR2 FQGNSA. The CDR3 sequence is 16 residues long. The CDR3 nucleotides are TGTGCCAGCAGCACACCGACACAGGCAACTTACAATGAGCAGTTCTTC. Residues: CASSTPTQATYNEQFF. The variable domain in full, completed from reference TRBV7-2 and TRBJ2-1, reads GAGVSQSPSNKVTEKGKDVELRCDPISGHTALYWYRQSLGQGLEFLIYFQGNSAPDKSGLPSDRFSAERTGGSVSTLTIQRTQQEDSAVYLCASSTPTQATYNEQFFGPGTRLTVL.

This chain uses TRBV7-9 with TRBJ1-1; 10 bases agree with TRBD1. The ends lost 9 bases at V and 1 base at J; junction bases unmatched: 11. Germline CDR1 reads SEHNR; CDR2 reads FQNEAQ (reference sequence). This CDR3 comprises 16 residues. The CDR3 DNA is TGTGCCAGAGGGACCGGGACAGGGGAGGAGAACACTGAAGCTTTCTTT. Its translation is CARGTGTGEENTEAFF.

The rearrangement joins TRBV6-1 to TRBJ2-1; D call uncertain. Trimming stripped 0 bases from V and 13 bases from J, with 13 bases between. Germline lookup yields CDR1 MNHNS and CDR2 SASEGT. The CDR3 loop spans 13 amino acids. The CDR3 here is CASSEAQETSQFF. CDR3 bases: TGTGCCAGCAGTGAAGCGCAAGAGACCTCACAGTTCTTC.

This sequence joins TRBV28 and TRBJ2-1; unclear D gene. Trimming stripped 5 bases from V and 4 bases from J, with 18 bases between. Germline V lookup: CDR1 MDHEN, CDR2 SYDVKM. The CDR3 has 16 residues. CDR3 in amino acids: CASSPETRPPYNEQFF. In nucleotides, the CDR3 is TGTGCCAGCAGTCCCGAAACAAGGCCCCCTTACAATGAGCAGTTCTTC. The full variable domain, completed using reference TRBV28 and TRBJ2-1, is DVKVTQSSRYLVKRTGEKVFLECVQDMDHENMFWYRQDPGLGLRLIYFSYDVKMKEKGDIPEGYSVSREKKERFSLILESASTNQTSMYLCASSPETRPPYNEQFFGPGTRLTVL.